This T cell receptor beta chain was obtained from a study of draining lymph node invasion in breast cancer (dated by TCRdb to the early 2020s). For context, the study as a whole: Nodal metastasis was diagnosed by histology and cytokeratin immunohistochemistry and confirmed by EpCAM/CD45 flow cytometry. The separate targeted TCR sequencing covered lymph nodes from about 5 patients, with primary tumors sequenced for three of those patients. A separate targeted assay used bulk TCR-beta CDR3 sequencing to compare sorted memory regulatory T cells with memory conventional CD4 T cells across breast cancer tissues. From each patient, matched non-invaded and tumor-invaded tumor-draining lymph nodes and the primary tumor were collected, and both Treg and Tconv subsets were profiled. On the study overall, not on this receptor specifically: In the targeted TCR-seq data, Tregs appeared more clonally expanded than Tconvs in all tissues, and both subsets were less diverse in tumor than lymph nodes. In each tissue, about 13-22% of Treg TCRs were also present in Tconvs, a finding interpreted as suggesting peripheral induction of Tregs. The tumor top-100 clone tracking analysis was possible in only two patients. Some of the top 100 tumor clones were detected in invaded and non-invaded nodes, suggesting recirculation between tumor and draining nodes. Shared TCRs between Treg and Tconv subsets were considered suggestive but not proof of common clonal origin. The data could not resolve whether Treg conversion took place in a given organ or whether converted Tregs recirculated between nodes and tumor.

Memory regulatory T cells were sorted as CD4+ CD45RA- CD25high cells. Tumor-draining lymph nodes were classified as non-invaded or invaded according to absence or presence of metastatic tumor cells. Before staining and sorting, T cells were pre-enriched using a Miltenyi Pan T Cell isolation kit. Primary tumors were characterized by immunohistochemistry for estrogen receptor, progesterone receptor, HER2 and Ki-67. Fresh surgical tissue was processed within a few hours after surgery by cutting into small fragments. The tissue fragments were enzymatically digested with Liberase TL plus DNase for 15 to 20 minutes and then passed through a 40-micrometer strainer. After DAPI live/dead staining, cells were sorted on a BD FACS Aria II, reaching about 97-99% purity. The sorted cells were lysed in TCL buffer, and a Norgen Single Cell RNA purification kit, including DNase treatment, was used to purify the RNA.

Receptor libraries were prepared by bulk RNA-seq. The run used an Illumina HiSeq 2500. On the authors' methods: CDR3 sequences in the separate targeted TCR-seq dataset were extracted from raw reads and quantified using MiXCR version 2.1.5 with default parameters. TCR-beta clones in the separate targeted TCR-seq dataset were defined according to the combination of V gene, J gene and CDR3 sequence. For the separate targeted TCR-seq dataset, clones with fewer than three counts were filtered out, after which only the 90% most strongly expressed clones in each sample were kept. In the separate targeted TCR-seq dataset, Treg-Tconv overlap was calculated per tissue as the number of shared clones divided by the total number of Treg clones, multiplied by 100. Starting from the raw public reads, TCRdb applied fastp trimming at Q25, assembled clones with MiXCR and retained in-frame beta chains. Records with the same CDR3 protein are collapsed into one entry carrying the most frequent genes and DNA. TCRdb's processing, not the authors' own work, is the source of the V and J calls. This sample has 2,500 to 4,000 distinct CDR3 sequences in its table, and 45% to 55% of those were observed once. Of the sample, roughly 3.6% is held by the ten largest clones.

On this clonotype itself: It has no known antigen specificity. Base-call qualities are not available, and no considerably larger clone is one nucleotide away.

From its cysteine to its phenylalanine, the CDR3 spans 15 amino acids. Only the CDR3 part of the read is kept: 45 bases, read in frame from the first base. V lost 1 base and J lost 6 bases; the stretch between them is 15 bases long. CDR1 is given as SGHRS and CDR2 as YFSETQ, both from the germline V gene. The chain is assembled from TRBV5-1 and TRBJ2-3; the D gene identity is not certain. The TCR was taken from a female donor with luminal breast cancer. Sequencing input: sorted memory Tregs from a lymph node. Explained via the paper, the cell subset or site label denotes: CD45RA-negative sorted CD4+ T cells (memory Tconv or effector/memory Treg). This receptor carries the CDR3 CASSLQYGPPDTQYF. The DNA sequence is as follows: TGCGCCAGCAGCTTGCAATACGGCCCCCCGGATACGCAGTATTTT.